What follows describes a single T cell receptor (beta chain). In terms of age and location, participants ranged from roughly 18 to 90 years and lived in approximately 26 US areas. Clinical history as reported by participants underpinned cohort assignment. The data belong to a study of blood T cell repertoires in COVID-19. Across the whole study: Italy, Spain and the United States were the sources of the convalescent and acute COVID-19 samples.

The CDR3 loop spans 18 amino acids. In germline, CDR1 is ENHRY, CDR2 SYGVKD. V lost 6 bases to trimming and J lost 5 bases; unmatched junction nucleotides: 19. This table comes from immunoSEQ multiplex PCR, and its TCRdb copy is limited to in-frame clones, with some not included. In the table there are under 500,000 clones, approximately 90% of which are singletons. The clonotype originates from a woman younger than 35 with acute COVID-19. The chain recombines TRBV10-3 with TRBJ2-7; 10 bases are a match to TRBD2. Sequenced input: PBMCs or T cells enriched from blood (not recorded which). The CDR3 bases are TGTGCCATCAGGAGGACAAGACAATCTAGCGGGAGCCCCCACGAGCAGTACTTC. This sequence encodes CAIRRTRQSSGSPHEQYF.